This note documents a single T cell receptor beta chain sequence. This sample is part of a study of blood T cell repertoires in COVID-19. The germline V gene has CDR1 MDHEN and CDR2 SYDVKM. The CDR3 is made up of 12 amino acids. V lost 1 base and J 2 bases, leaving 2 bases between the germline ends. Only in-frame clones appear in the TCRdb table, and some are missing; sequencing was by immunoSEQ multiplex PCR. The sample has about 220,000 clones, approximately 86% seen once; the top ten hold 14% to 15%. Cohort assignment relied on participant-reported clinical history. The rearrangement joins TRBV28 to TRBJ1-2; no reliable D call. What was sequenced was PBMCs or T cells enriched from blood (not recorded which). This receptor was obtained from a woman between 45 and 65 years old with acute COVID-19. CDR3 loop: CASSLSNYGYTF. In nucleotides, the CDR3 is TGTGCCAGCAGTTTATCAAACTATGGCTACACCTTC.